This T cell receptor (beta chain) emerged from a study of response to subunit inactivated influenza vaccine (dated by TCRdb to 2017 to 2018). Regarding the study in general: Deep quantitative profiling of the T cell receptor repertoire was used in the study to follow responses to a trivalent subunit inactivated influenza vaccine. Results and caveats for the whole study, not just this receptor: The authors proposed that each seasonal influenza vaccination may bring in only a limited number of new T cells.

Library preparation was by RT-PCR. TCRdb records Illumina HiSeq 2500 as the sequencer. Using fastp trimming at Q25 and MiXCR clonotype assembly, TCRdb reanalyzed the public sequencing data and kept in-frame beta chains. Each CDR3 protein gets just one entry, which takes the most common genes and DNA from the rows behind it. The sample table shows just under 250,000 distinct CDR3 sequences, and 12% are seen once. Over 6.5% of the sample goes to the ten largest clones. With respect to this clonotype: No cognate antigen has been identified for it. No base qualities exist here, and no much larger clone lies one base off it.

Compared with germline, V lacks 5 bases and J lacks 9 bases; bases without a gene match: 7. The CDR3 runs 13 amino acids, cysteine and phenylalanine included. Only the CDR3 part of the read is kept: 39 bases, read in frame from the first base. The germline V gene gives CDR1 as MNHNS and CDR2 as SASEGT. The sequence was obtained from a man aged 45-65 years who received an inactivated influenza vaccine. Donor details come from another sample of the same person, matched by shared clones. The V and J segments used are TRBV6-1 and TRBJ2-5; 9 junctional bases match TRBD1. Sample: non-naive T cells sorted from PBMCs, taken less than 15 days before vaccination. The sample's cell subset or site label, decoded: memory T cell fraction. In nucleotides, the sequence is TGTGCCAGCAGTACCGGGACAGGGTTTCCCCAGTACTTC. Its protein is CASSTGTGFPQYF.